The 6 T cell receptor beta chains below were found in one sample sequenced in a study of T cell repertoires in cytomegalovirus infection. TCRdb recomputed calls from the reads with MiXCR, one row per CDR3 protein. The profile shows around 70,000 distinct CDR3 sequences, around 28% of them singletons. These TCRs are of unknown antigen specificity. The input for sequencing was CD8+ T cells from cultured PBMCs, taken from culture after CMV antigen stimulation. These TCRs come from a human donor in good health (CMV status not recorded). Some clones in this sample may be carry-over from other donors' samples.

This chain links TRBV30 with TRBJ2-1; D gene uncertain. From germline, CDR1 is GTSNPN and CDR2 SVGIG (reference sequence). CDR3 length: 11 amino acids. V lost 0 bases to trimming and J lost 9 bases, with 6 bases between them. The DNA of the CDR3 is TGTGCCTGGAGTGTGGCCGGTGAGCAGTTCTTC. Amino acid sequence: CAWSVAGEQFF.

This clonotype has only a few counts. This chain joins TRBV7-8 and TRBJ2-1; no clear D gene. CDR1 is SGHVS and CDR2 is FQNEAQ in the germline V gene. The CDR3 has 15 amino acids. Trimming removed 1 base at V and 2 bases at J, with 9 bases between. The CDR3 protein is CASSLEADAYNEQFF. The CDR3 region has the DNA TGTGCCAGCAGCTTAGAAGCTGACGCCTACAATGAGCAGTTCTTC.

The chain joins TRBV10-2 to TRBJ2-2; TRBD2 matches at 9 bases. The length of the CDR3 is 15 residues. In germline, CDR1 is WSHSY, CDR2 SAAADI. J gave up 7 bases and V 6 bases, and 9 bases lay outside the gene matches. CDR3 in amino acids: CASRVAGDGNGELFF. In DNA, the CDR3 is TGCGCCAGCAGAGTAGCGGGAGACGGGAACGGGGAGCTGTTTTTT.

The genes are TRBV4-3 and TRBJ2-1; 12 nucleotides agree with TRBD2. The CDR3 is made up of 17 amino acids. The germline gives CDR1 LGHNA, CDR2 YSLEER. After removal of 1 base from V and 0 bases from J, the junction contained 1 base not matched to a gene. The CDR3 DNA reads as TGCGCCAGCAGCCAAGGGACTAGCGGGATCTCCTACAATGAGCAGTTCTTC. This translates into CASSQGTSGISYNEQFF.

This clonotype was seen only a few times. This chain links TRBV7-9 with TRBJ2-5, with 7 bases that match TRBD1. The length of the CDR3 is 14 residues. The V segment lost 4 bases and the J segment 4 bases; nucleotides outside the gene matches: 6. Per germline, CDR1 SEHNR and CDR2 FQNEAQ (reference sequence). CDR3 nucleotides: TGTGCCAGCAGCTCCGAGGGGGCTCTAGAGACCCAGTACTTC. This gives the protein CASSSEGALETQYF.

The sample holds many counts of this clonotype. The chain carries TRBV5-6 and TRBJ2-3, with TRBD1 matching over 7 bases. This CDR3 contains 15 residues. In germline, CDR1 is SGHDT, CDR2 YYEEEE. V lost 4 bases and J lost 2; bases outside the gene matches: 7. The CDR3 here is CASSPDRTSTDTQYF. CDR3 sequence (DNA): TGTGCCAGCAGCCCGGACAGGACCTCCACAGATACGCAGTATTTT.